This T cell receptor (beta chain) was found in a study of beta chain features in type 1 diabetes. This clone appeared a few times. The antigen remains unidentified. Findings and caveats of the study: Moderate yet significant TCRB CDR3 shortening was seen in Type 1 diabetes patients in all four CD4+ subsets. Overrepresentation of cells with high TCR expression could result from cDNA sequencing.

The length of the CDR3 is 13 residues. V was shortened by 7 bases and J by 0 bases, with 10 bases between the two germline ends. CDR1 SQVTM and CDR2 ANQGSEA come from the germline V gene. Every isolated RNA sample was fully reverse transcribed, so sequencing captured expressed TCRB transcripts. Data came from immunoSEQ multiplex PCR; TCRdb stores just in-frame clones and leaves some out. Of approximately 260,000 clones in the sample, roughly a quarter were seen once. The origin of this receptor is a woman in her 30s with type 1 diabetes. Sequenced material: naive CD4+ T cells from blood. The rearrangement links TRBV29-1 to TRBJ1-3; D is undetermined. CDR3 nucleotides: TGCAGCGCCGGACGGGACTCTGGAAACACCATATATTTT. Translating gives CSAGRDSGNTIYF.